Given below is one TCR beta chain in context. Per the original methods: Nucleated cell number was recorded as an estimate derived from reference gene primer amplification. Some clones are missing from TCRdb's copy, which holds only in-frame ones; the method was immunoSEQ multiplex PCR. From that table come the V and J calls and clone size; the DNA was used to work out D and trimming. The sample consists of some 270,000 clones, about 83% of them appearing once. These data originate in a study of blood T cell repertoires in COVID-19. Study as a whole: Researchers got acute and convalescent COVID-19 samples from the United States, Italy and Spain. The analysed material was cDNA or gDNA that came from T cells, B-cell-depleted T cells, or PBMCs.

Trimming took 0 bases from V and 5 from J, leaving 10 bases between them. Germline CDR1 reads GTSNPN; CDR2 reads SVGIG (reference sequence). The CDR3 loop spans 13 amino acids. J is TRBJ1-1 and V is TRBV30, with a possible D match to TRBD1 (5 bases). The receptor comes from a woman aged 40 to 55 who had recovered from COVID-19. The sequenced sample was peripheral blood. The CDR3 region has the DNA TGTGCCTGGAGTGTCAGGGAGGGGACTGAAGCTTTCTTT. It translates to CAWSVREGTEAFF.